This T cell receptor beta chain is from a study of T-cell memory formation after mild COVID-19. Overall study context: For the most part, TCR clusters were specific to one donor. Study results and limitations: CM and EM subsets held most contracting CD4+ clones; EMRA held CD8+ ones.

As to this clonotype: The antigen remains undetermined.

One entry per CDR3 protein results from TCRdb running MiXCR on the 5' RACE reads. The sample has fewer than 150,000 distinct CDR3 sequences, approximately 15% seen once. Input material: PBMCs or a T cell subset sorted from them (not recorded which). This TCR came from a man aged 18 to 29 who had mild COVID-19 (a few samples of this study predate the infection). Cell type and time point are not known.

In DNA form, the CDR3 reads TGCGCCAGCAGCCGAAGGGGACAGGAGAGAACTGAAGCTTTCTTT. This gives the protein CASSRRGQERTEAFF. V gene TRBV5-1 combines with J gene TRBJ1-1; 8 positions agree with TRBD1. Trimming cost V 4 bases and J 5 bases; bases outside gene matches: 10. The CDR3 loop spans 15 amino acids. Germline loops: CDR1 SGHRS, CDR2 YFSETQ.